This T cell receptor beta chain was captured by sequencing in a study of CD8+CD57+ T cells in acquired aplastic anemia (dated by TCRdb to 2016 to 2018). Notes on the research overall: On average, sorted CD4+ and CD8+ cells yielded around 3.5 ug of extracted DNA, with a range of roughly 0.17 to 30 ug. CD8+CD57+ expansion was defined as frequency above the mean frequency observed in healthy subjects.

Expansion of CD8+CD57+ cells had been shown by flow cytometry in the patients chosen for sequencing. Severe acquired aplastic anemia was diagnosed in all patients according to International Study of Aplastic Anemia and Agranulocytosis and Camitta criteria. At the time blood was sampled, none of the patients had received any therapy. TCR repertoires of sorted CD4+ and CD8+ blood T cells from severe aplastic anemia patients and healthy subjects were deep-sequenced in the study. Patients were enrolled under clinicaltrials.gov protocols 00001620, 01623167, 00001397, 00071045, 00081523 and 00961064 in the USA. Ficoll-Paque density gradient centrifugation was used to isolate peripheral blood mononuclear cells. Before DNA extraction, CD4+ and CD8+ T cells were sorted with FACS or magnetic beads. Findings and caveats that apply to the study as a whole: Some 30 CD8+ CDR3 sequences were shared between patients and controls but appeared highly expressed in patients and within their immunodominant clones. No significant difference in CD8+ Simpson's diversity was found between patients and healthy controls (P=0.060).

Trimming takes 5 bases from V and 8 bases from J, and the germline ends sit 18 bases apart. Spanning cysteine to phenylalanine, the CDR3 consists of 14 amino acids. Here the CDR3 DNA is all that survives: 42 bases in frame from base 1. The CDR1 and CDR2 encoded by the germline V gene (reference sequence) are LNHDA and SQIVND. Profiling of TCR beta VDJ combinations and CDR3 sequences used genomic DNA as the template. TCR repertoire sequencing was run on an Illumina HiSeq 2000. The authors processed their data as follows. TRBV/TRBJ rearrangement plots, CDR3 size and DJ length profiles, and Simpson's diversity index were used to evaluate the repertoires. The immunodominant clone was defined as the most abundant DNA sequence in deep sequencing data. CDR3 amino acid sequences were screened for sharing across subjects and compared with published repertoires and the VDJdb database. In-frame beta chains were kept once TCRdb had trimmed the public reads at Q25 with fastp and called clones with MiXCR. Merged by CDR3 protein, the rows form single entries marked with the most common genes and DNA. TCRdb's processing, not the authors', yielded these V and J calls. In all, the sample holds 150,000 to 200,000 distinct CDR3 sequences, and approximately 48% of those were seen once. More than 1.5% of the sample goes to the ten largest clones.

This clonotype has only one observation. It lacks a known antigen. Base qualities were left out, and no much larger clone turns up one base away. Evidence from one read is weak. Sequenced input: sorted CD4+, CD8+, or CD8+CD57+ T cells (not recorded which) from PBMCs. The sequence was collected from a human donor with aplastic anemia. Recombination joined TRBV19 with TRBJ2-5; TRBD2 is perhaps the D gene, given 5 matching bases. The base sequence is TGTGCCAGTAGTTCAACGAGGGCCCAAGTTACCCAGTACTTC. Protein translation: CASSSTRAQVTQYF.